These T cell receptor beta chains were read from a single sample in a study of T cell repertoires in cytomegalovirus infection. A single record per CDR3 protein comes from TCRdb applying MiXCR to the reads. The repertoire consists of some 940,000 distinct CDR3 sequences, with under 40% occurring once and the leading ten covering around an eighth. Which antigens these TCRs recognize remains unknown. The material sequenced was cultured CD8+ T cells from PBMCs, taken from culture after CMV antigen stimulation. The receptors originated from a human donor in good health (CMV status not recorded). Some clones in this sample may be carry-over from other donors' samples. CDR3s include the opening cysteine and the closing phenylalanine or tryptophan.

V: TRBV7-3
J: TRBJ2-5
CDR3: CASSLVQSQETQYF

V: TRBV4-3
J: TRBJ1-6
CDR3: CASSQDTPAISPLHF

V: TRBV4-1
J: TRBJ2-5
CDR3: CASSQVATGEETQYF

V: TRBV12-5
J: TRBJ2-3
CDR3: CASAGWSTDTQYF

V: TRBV3-1
J: TRBJ1-2
CDR3: CASSQDNYGYTF

V: TRBV7-6
J: TRBJ1-5
CDR3: CASSADRQPQHF

V: TRBV7-6
J: TRBJ1-5
CDR3: CVSSPGQGGQPQHF

V: TRBV7-6
J: TRBJ2-1
CDR3: CASSLLGQGINEQFF

V: TRBV11-2
J: TRBJ1-4
CDR3: CASSLGYSGATNEKLFF

V: TRBV15
J: TRBJ2-7
CDR3: CATSSTGASYEQYF

V: TRBV13
J: TRBJ2-2
CDR3: CASLSLTGELFF

V: TRBV7-9
J: TRBJ2-7
CDR3: CATGGTGDGYEQYF

V: TRBV28
J: TRBJ1-1
CDR3: CASRYEGGYSNGEAFF